This T cell receptor beta chain was captured in a study of CD8+ T cells in alopecia areata (dated 2018 in TCRdb). Concerning the study at large: The treated patients took part in an open-label pilot trial in which moderate-to-severe alopecia areata was treated with oral tofacitinib at 5 to 10 mg twice daily. Scalp tissue and sorted CD4+ and CD8+ peripheral blood T cells from patchy and totalis/universalis alopecia areata patients and from healthy controls were covered by human TCRbeta sequencing. The SALT score, which quantifies the percentage of affected scalp surface area, was used to measure disease severity in treated patients. The study used high-throughput TCRbeta sequencing to examine T cell clonal expansion in alopecia areata, in both the C3H/HeJ mouse model and human patients. Tofacitinib was given for 6 to 18 months, followed by 6 months of follow-up off drug to assess delayed response and recurrence. The RNA source kit depended on sample type: the PAXgene miRNA kit for fixed scalp, the miRNeasy kit for PBMCs, and the RNeasy kit for mouse skin. Scalp clonality was compared across normal scalp (n=4), patchy alopecia areata scalp (n=8), and alopecia totalis/universalis scalp (n=8). Amplification of TCRbeta CDR3 regions was done by immunoSEQ multiplex PCR using 35 Vbeta forward primers and 13 Jbeta reverse primers. Biopsies were taken from tofacitinib-treated patients at baseline and again at 4 and 24 weeks into treatment, and several of those patients also had a later scalp biopsy.

Receptor amplification or capture employed the immunoSEQ multiplex PCR assay. RNA was extracted from all samples and reverse transcribed into cDNA, which served as template for TCR sequencing. First-strand cDNA was synthesized using SuperScript III with a 2:1 mix of oligo-dT and random hexamers. Amplification bias was assessed with a synthetic immune receptor repertoire, and residual bias was removed computationally. The authors' pipeline ran thus. After raw reads were preprocessed to remove errors, the CDR3 was defined following IMGT conventions as running from the conserved cysteine to phenylalanine. Clonality was computed as 1 minus the Shannon entropy, with the entropy normalized by log2 of the number of productive unique TCRs. Scalp TCRbeta sequences were cross-referenced with sorted blood CD4 and CD8 repertoires so that the CD4 or CD8 identity of scalp clones could be inferred. TCRdb carries this immuneACCESS record with in-frame sequences only. Its versions omit some clonotypes, under half of them owing to an unresolved V gene in the studies checked, with the rest unexplained. V and J calls and clone size come straight from that table; D and trimming were deduced from the DNA. The sample table holds 150,000 to 200,000 clones, of which 55% to 75% were seen once. The ten largest clones represent 5.5% to 6% of the sample.

Including cysteine and phenylalanine, the CDR3 has 13 amino acids. The sequence is cut down to CDR3 DNA, 39 bases in frame from base 1. CDR1 and CDR2 are read off the germline V gene as MNHNS and SASEGT. The V end loses 0 bases and the J end loses 12 bases, and a stretch of 11 bases separates them. What the research found in general, with its limitations: Because the treated cohort was small and had only one nonresponder, larger studies are needed to examine links between baseline CD8+ expansion and response. TCR sequences shared between patients were less clear than in mice, possibly partly because of HLA diversity in the patient population. Compared with normal scalp, lesional scalp had higher clonality and more expanded CD8+ clones, particularly in alopecia totalis/universalis, a pattern that suggests antigenic drive. Many expanded lesional clones persisted in scalp and blood during tofacitinib treatment, which may partly explain relapse after stopping treatment. Unlike mouse skin, where gammadelta T cells dominate, normal human skin contains resident alphabeta T cells that get sequenced too, which complicates analysis of the scalp TCR repertoire. Scalp clonality and the number of expanded CD8+ clones among the top 100 scalp clones were significantly decreased by tofacitinib.

In the paper's terms, the time point label means: about 25 weeks on oral tofacitinib. The sample's treatment or condition, from its label and the paper: oral pan-JAK inhibitor, 5-10 mg twice daily. Peripheral blood and lesional scalp punch biopsies were obtained from patients with alopecia areata. PBMCs were isolated by density centrifugation and stained for CD3, CD4 and CD8, and CD4+ and CD8+ T cells were sorted on a FACSAria. About this clone: No cognate antigen has been identified for it. The input lacks base qualities; no much larger clone sits a single base away.

Sample: CD4+ T cells sorted from blood, taken at week 24, from a patient treated with tofacitinib. The rearrangement combines TRBV6-1 with TRBJ1-4, with the D gene not clear enough to name. The origin of this receptor is a human donor with alopecia areata. The CDR3 amino acid sequence is: CASSEARRVQLFF. The sequence in DNA is TGTGCCAGCAGTGAAGCGCGACGGGTACAACTGTTTTTT.